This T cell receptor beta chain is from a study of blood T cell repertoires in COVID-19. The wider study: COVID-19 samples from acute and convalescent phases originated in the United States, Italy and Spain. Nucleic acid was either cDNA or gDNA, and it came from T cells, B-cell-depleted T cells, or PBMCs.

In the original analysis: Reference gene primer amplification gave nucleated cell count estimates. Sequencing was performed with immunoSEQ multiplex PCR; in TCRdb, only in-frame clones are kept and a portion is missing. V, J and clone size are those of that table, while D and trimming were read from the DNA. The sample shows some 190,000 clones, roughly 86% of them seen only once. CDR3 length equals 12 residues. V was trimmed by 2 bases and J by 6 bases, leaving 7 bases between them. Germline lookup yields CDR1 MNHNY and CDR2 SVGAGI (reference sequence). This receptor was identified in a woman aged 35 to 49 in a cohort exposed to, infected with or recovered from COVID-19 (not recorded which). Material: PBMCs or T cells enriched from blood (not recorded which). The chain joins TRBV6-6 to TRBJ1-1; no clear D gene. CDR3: CASSYGSAEAFF. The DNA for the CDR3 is TGTGCCAGCAGTTACGGTTCGGCTGAAGCTTTCTTT.